The TCR beta chain under discussion was sequenced for a study of T cell responses to AZD1222 COVID-19 vaccine. Germline trimming cut 4 bases from V and 6 bases from J; bases unmatched to any gene: 3. There are 13 residues in the CDR3. Germline CDR1 and CDR2: SGHDN and FVKESK. There are a few counts of this clone. Its cognate antigen is unknown. The method was immunoSEQ multiplex PCR; TCRdb's version includes in-frame clones alone and lacks a portion of them. Among more than 95,000 clones, 91% were seen once, and the ten largest hold roughly 42%. Study-level results: Unmutated variant regions are reportedly targeted by nearly half of spike-specific TCRs. Vaccine-related CD4 TCRs covered spike, predominating at 160-218 and 743-854.

The source was peripheral blood, collected on day 0 of AZD1222 vaccination. This clonotype was sampled from an adult in good health. The chain is built from TRBV14 and TRBJ2-7; 10 nucleotides line up with TRBD2. The CDR3 loop reads CASSPGLAFEQYF. The CDR3 bases are TGTGCCAGCAGCCCGGGACTAGCGTTCGAGCAGTACTTC.